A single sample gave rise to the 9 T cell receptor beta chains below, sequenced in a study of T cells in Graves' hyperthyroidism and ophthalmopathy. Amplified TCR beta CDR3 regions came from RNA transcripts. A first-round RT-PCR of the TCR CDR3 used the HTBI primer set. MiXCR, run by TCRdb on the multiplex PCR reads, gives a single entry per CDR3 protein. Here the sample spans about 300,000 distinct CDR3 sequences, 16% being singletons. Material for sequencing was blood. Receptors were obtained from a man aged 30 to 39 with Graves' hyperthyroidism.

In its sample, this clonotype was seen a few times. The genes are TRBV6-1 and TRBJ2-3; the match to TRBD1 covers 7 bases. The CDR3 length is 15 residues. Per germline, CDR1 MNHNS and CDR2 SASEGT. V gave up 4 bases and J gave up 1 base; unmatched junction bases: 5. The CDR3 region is CASSATGVRTDTQYF. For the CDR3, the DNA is TGTGCCAGCAGTGCAACAGGGGTTCGCACAGATACGCAGTATTTT.

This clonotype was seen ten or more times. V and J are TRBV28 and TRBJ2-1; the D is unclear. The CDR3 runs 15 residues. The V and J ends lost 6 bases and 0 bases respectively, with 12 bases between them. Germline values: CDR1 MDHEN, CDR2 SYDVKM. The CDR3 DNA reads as TGTGCCAGCAGCTCCACCCGGAGCTCCTACAATGAGCAGTTCTTC. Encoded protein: CASSSTRSSYNEQFF.

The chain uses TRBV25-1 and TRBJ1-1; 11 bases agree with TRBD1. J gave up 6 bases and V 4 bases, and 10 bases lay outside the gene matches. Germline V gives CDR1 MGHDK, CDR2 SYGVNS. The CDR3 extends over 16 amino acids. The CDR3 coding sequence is TGTGCCAGCAGTGGCTTGGACAGGGGGCTTGAAGCTGAAGCTTTCTTT. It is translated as CASSGLDRGLEAEAFF.

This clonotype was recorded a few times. The CDR3 here is CASSPGGDTDELMNTEAFF. Written as DNA, the CDR3 is TGCGCCAGCAGCCCCGGGGGGGATACGGACGAACTTATGAACACTGAAGCTTTCTTT. This sequence joins TRBV5-1 and TRBJ1-1; maybe TRBD1 (5 bases). Trimming took 4 bases from V and 0 from J, leaving 25 bases between them. Germline V gene lookup returns CDR1 SGHRS and CDR2 YFSETQ. The CDR3 contains 19 residues.

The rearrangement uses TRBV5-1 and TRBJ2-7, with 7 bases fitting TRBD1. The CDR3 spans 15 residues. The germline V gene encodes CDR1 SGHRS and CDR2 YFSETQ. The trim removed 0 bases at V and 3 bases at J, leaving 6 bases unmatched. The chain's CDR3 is CASSLATGSFYEQYF. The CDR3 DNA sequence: TGCGCCAGCAGCTTGGCGACAGGGTCCTTCTACGAGCAGTACTTC.

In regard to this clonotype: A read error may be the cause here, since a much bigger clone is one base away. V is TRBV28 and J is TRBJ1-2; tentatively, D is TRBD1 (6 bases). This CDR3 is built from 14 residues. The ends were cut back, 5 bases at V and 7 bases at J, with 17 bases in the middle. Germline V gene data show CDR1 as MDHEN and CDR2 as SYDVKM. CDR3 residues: CASSLGGGLIGYTF. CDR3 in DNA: TGTGCCAGCAGTCTTGGGGGGGGGCTTATTGGCTACACCTTC.

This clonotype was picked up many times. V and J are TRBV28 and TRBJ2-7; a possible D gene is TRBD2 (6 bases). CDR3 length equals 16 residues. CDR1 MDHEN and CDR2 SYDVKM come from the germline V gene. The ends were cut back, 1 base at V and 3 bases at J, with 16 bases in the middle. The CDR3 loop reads CASSLSLSLADYEQYF. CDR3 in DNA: TGTGCCAGCAGTTTATCCCTCTCACTAGCAGACTACGAGCAGTACTTC.

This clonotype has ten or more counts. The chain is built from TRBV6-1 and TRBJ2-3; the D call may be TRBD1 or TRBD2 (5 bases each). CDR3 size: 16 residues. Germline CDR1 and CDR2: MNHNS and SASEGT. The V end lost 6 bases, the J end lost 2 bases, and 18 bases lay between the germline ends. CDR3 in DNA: TGTGCCAGCAGCCCCGGGACCCAGACCTTCACAGATACGCAGTATTTT. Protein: CASSPGTQTFTDTQYF.

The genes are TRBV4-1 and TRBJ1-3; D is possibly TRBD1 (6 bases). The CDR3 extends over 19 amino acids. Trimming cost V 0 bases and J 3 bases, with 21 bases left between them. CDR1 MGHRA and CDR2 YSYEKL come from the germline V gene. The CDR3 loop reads CASSQEGPDRSWGGNTIYF. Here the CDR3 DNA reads TGCGCCAGCAGCCAAGAAGGCCCTGACAGGAGTTGGGGTGGAAACACCATATATTTT.